Below, 30 T cell receptor beta chains from the same sample are listed, as sequenced in a study of control samples from healthy donors and cancer patients. Measured with immunoSEQ multiplex PCR; TCRdb has only the in-frame clones, and not every one. This sample carries approximately 88,000 clones, roughly nine tenths of them seen once, and the ten largest clones take over 0.75%. The sample taken for sequencing was blood. These receptors originate from a woman aged 30 to 39 in good health.

This clone was counted a single time. An end of the junction does not agree with germline; a read error may underlie this. J is TRBJ2-2 and V is TRBV7-9, with a tentative D call TRBD2 (6 bases). The germline CDR1 and CDR2 sequences are SEHNR and FQNEAQ (reference sequence). CDR3 length equals 14 residues. CDR3 protein: CTSSLGLNTGELFF. CDR3 coding DNA: TGTACCAGCAGCTTGGGACTTAACACCGGGGAGCTGTTTTTT.

The V gene is TRBV5-6, the J gene TRBJ1-2; unclear D gene. The CDR3 totals 15 residues. The ends were cut back, 0 bases at V and 8 bases at J, with 17 bases in the middle. Looked up from germline, CDR1 is SGHDT and CDR2 is YYEEEE. The CDR3 DNA reads TGTGCCAGCAGCTTGGCCGCCGGGTTCATACTGGGCTACACCTTC. Encoded protein: CASSLAAGFILGYTF. Drawing the rest from reference TRBV5-6 and TRBJ1-2, the complete variable domain is DAGVTQSPTHLIKTRGQQVTLRCSPKSGHDTVSWYQQALGQGPQFIFQYYEEEERQRGNFPDRFSGHQFPNYSSELNVNALLLGDSALYLCASSLAAGFILGYTFGSGTRLTVV.

The J gene is TRBJ2-5, the V gene TRBV10-3; 7 bases line up with TRBD1. J was trimmed by 0 bases and V by 6 bases; bases with no gene match: 4. Per germline, CDR1 ENHRY and CDR2 SYGVKD. This CDR3 has 14 amino acids. The CDR3 region has the DNA TGTGCCATCAGGACCGGACAGGACCAAGAGACCCAGTACTTC. Residues: CAIRTGQDQETQYF.

The rearrangement uses TRBV12-5 and TRBJ2-7; TRBD1 matches 9 bases. The germline CDR1 and CDR2 sequences are LGHNT and FRNRAP. J was trimmed by 7 bases and V by 6 bases; bases with no gene match: 7. This CDR3 is built from 13 residues. CDR3 sequence: CASGEQGAREQYF. In DNA, the CDR3 is TGTGCTAGTGGCGAACAGGGGGCTAGGGAGCAGTACTTC.

This chain connects TRBV6-5 to TRBJ1-4; TRBD1 aligns across 7 bases. J gave up 3 bases and V 6 bases, and 7 bases lay outside the gene matches. Germline CDR1 is MNHEY and CDR2 is SVGAGI. This CDR3 spans 15 amino acids. The CDR3: CASSLDRAANEKLFF. CDR3 bases: TGTGCCAGCAGCTTAGACAGGGCAGCTAATGAAAAACTGTTTTTT.

V and J are TRBV2 and TRBJ1-6; tentatively, D is TRBD1 (5 bases). V lost 3 bases, J lost 11 bases, and 14 bases lay in between. Germline-derived CDR1 and CDR2 are SNHLY and FYNNEI. This CDR3 comprises 14 residues. CDR3 DNA: TGTGCCAGCAGTGAGGAAGAGGGGAGGACACCCCTCCACTTT. Amino acids: CASSEEEGRTPLHF.

The J gene is TRBJ1-1, the V gene TRBV19, with a weak D call TRBD1 (5 bases). This CDR3 comprises 16 residues. Germline V gene lookup returns CDR1 LNHDA and CDR2 SQIVND (reference sequence). V lost 7 bases and J 0 bases, leaving 18 bases between the germline ends. The CDR3 nucleotides read TGTGCCAGTACCAGTATTCGGCACAGGATGAACACTGAAGCTTTCTTT. Encoded protein: CASTSIRHRMNTEAFF.

The genes are TRBV6-5 and TRBJ2-7, with TRBD1 matching 9 bases. Germline CDR1 and CDR2: MNHEY and SVGAGI. Germline trimming cut 6 bases from V and 2 bases from J; bases unmatched to any gene: 5. This CDR3 spans 14 amino acids. For the CDR3, the DNA is TGTGCCAGCAGCAACAGGGGGCAACCCTACGAGCAGTACTTC. Translated, it gives CASSNRGQPYEQYF.

Here the CDR3 reads CASRDYNEQFF. CDR3 DNA sequence: TGTGCCAGCAGGGATTACAATGAGCAGTTCTTC. V and J are TRBV6-6 and TRBJ2-1; D ambiguous. The CDR3 covers 11 residues. The V end was cut by 6 bases, the J end by 4 bases, with 4 bases between. In germline, CDR1 is MNHNY, CDR2 SVGAGI (reference sequence).

For the CDR3, the DNA is TGTGCCCTACGGGTAGGCAATCAGCCCCAGCATTTT. Amino acids: CALRVGNQPQHF. The rearrangement uses TRBV30 and TRBJ1-5; D unclear. CDR3 length: 12 residues. From germline, CDR1 is GTSNPN and CDR2 SVGIG (reference sequence). The V end lost 8 bases, the J end lost 2 bases, and 10 bases lay between the germline ends. The full variable domain, completed using reference TRBV30 and TRBJ1-5, is SQTIHQWPATLVQPVGSPLSLECTVEGTSNPNLYWYRQAAGRGLQLLFYSVGIGQISSEVPQNLSASRPQDRQFILSSKKLLLSDSGFYLCALRVGNQPQHFGDGTRLSIL.

This clone appeared a single time. This chain connects TRBV27 to TRBJ2-7; D gene ambiguous. The CDR3 contains 13 residues. Germline values: CDR1 MNHEY, CDR2 SMNVEV (reference sequence). V dropped 8 bases and J dropped 0 bases, with 11 bases sitting between them. CDR3 protein: CASSRRSSYEQYF. The CDR3 bases are TGTGCCAGCTCACGCAGGAGCTCCTACGAGCAGTACTTC.

DNA for the CDR3: TGTGCCACCAGTGATACTACAGGGGGCAATCAGCCCCAGCATTTT. This encodes CATSDTTGGNQPQHF. V and J are TRBV24-1 and TRBJ1-5; 7 bases align to TRBD1. Germline CDR1 is KGHDR and CDR2 is SFDVKD. The CDR3 is 15 amino acids. V lost 3 bases to trimming and J lost 2 bases; unmatched junction nucleotides: 3.

This rearrangement joins TRBV10-1 to TRBJ2-3; TRBD1 or TRBD2 may be the D gene (6 bases each). Germline V gene lookup returns CDR1 WNHNN and CDR2 SYGVQD (reference sequence). Trimming removed 8 bases from V and 3 bases from J, with 9 bases in between. The CDR3 contains 12 residues. CDR3 DNA sequence: TGCGCCAGCGGCGGGACAACAGATACGCAGTATTTT. This translates into CASGGTTDTQYF.

This sequence joins TRBV5-6 and TRBJ1-3, with D perhaps matching TRBD1 (5 bases). This CDR3 is 17 amino acids long. V was trimmed by 2 bases and J by 0 bases, leaving 15 bases between them. In germline, CDR1 is SGHDT, CDR2 YYEEEE. The CDR3 protein is CASSFRRDSLSGNTIYF. In DNA form, the CDR3 reads TGTGCCAGCAGCTTTCGCAGGGACTCCCTCTCTGGAAACACCATATATTTT.

The V gene is TRBV19, the J gene TRBJ1-2; D gene unclear. V was trimmed by 6 bases and J by 8 bases, leaving 16 bases between them. CDR3 size: 13 residues. The V gene's germline CDR1 is LNHDA and CDR2 SQIVND (reference sequence). CDR3: CASSDPQKWGYTF. The DNA for the CDR3 is TGTGCCAGTAGCGACCCCCAGAAGTGGGGCTACACCTTC. Together with reference TRBV19 and TRBJ1-2, the CDR3 gives the full variable domain: DGGITQSPKYLFRKEGQNVTLSCEQNLNHDAMYWYRQDPGQGLRLIYYSQIVNDFQKGDIAEGYSVSREKKESFPLTVTSAQKNPTAFYLCASSDPQKWGYTFGSGTRLTVV.

CDR3 DNA sequence: TGCGCCAGCAGTTCGTTACAGGAAGAGACCCAGTACTTC. This gives the protein CASSSLQEETQYF. The chain combines TRBV10-1 with TRBJ2-5; tentatively, D is TRBD1 (5 bases). Germline V gene data show CDR1 as WNHNN and CDR2 as SYGVQD (reference sequence). This CDR3 is built from 13 residues. The ends were cut back, 5 bases at V and 3 bases at J, with 10 bases in the middle.

The chain recombines TRBV27 with TRBJ1-4; 7 nucleotides match TRBD1. The CDR3 runs 14 residues. Losses at the gene ends were 6 bases for V and 3 bases for J; bases not matched to a gene: 4. Germline CDR1 and CDR2: MNHEY and SMNVEV (reference sequence). The CDR3 DNA follows: TGTGCCAGCAGCCGACAGGGTTCTAATGAAAAACTGTTTTTT. Protein sequence: CASSRQGSNEKLFF.

The sample holds one count of this clone. J is TRBJ2-1 and V is TRBV12-5; D uncertain. This CDR3 region has 14 residues. In germline, CDR1 is LGHNT, CDR2 FRNRAP. The germline V and J ends were trimmed by 1 base and 3 bases, with 7 bases remaining between them. CDR3 residues: CASGLGASYNEQFF. CDR3 nucleotides: TGTGCTAGTGGTTTGGGCGCTAGCTACAATGAGCAGTTCTTC. The entire variable domain, with the rest obtained from reference TRBV12-5 and TRBJ2-1, is as follows: DARVTQTPRHKVTEMGQEVTMRCQPILGHNTVFWYRQTMMQGLELLAYFRNRAPLDDSGMPKDRFSAEMPDATLATLKIQPSEPRDSAVYFCASGLGASYNEQFFGPGTRLTVL.

The chain combines TRBV29-1 with TRBJ2-3; possibly TRBD2 for D (6 bases). The germline V gene has CDR1 SQVTM and CDR2 ANQGSEA. Trimming removed 4 bases from V and 1 base from J, with 18 bases in between. The CDR3 is 16 amino acids. The CDR3, as DNA: TGCAGCGTTGGGGGGGAGTCTAAAACTGGCACAGATACGCAGTATTTT. Amino acid sequence: CSVGGESKTGTDTQYF.

The rearrangement uses TRBV5-1 and TRBJ1-5; TRBD1 matches 8 bases. With 4 bases clipped from V and 7 bases from J, the junction kept 4 bases outside the gene matches. This CDR3 has 13 amino acids. Germline-derived CDR1 and CDR2 are SGHRS and YFSETQ. CDR3: CASSEDRGQPQHF. The CDR3, as DNA: TGCGCCAGCAGCGAAGACAGGGGACAGCCCCAGCATTTT.

This chain links TRBV2 with TRBJ1-2, with D hard to call. Germline V gene lookup returns CDR1 SNHLY and CDR2 FYNNEI. Trimming removed 8 bases at V and 6 bases at J, with 16 bases between. The CDR3 contains 13 residues. In DNA, the CDR3 is TGTGCCAGCTCCTGGGGAAATCGCGATGGCTACACCTTC. Protein product: CASSWGNRDGYTF.

V is TRBV3-1 (or the pseudogene TRBV3-2) and J is TRBJ2-1; 10 bases agree with TRBD2. The junction had 11 bases not matched to a gene; V was cut back by 5 bases and J by 7 bases. CDR1 LGHDT and CDR2 YNNKEL come from the germline V gene (reference sequence). The CDR3 length is 16 residues. CDR3 residues: CASSKKAGGPANEQFF. CDR3 nucleotides: TGTGCCAGCAGCAAAAAAGCGGGGGGGCCGGCAAATGAGCAGTTCTTC.

The V gene is TRBV30, the J gene TRBJ1-6, with 7 bases aligning to TRBD1. CDR1 is GTSNPN and CDR2 is SVGIG in the germline V gene (reference sequence). Losses at the gene ends were 4 bases for V and 4 bases for J; bases not matched to a gene: 7. The CDR3 totals 15 residues. The CDR3 sequence: CAWKQGMIYNSPLHF. As DNA, the CDR3 is TGTGCCTGGAAACAGGGGATGATTTATAATTCACCCCTCCACTTT.

The chain carries TRBV6-2 or TRBV6-3 and TRBJ2-7; the match to TRBD2 covers 9 bases. CDR1 and CDR2 from the germline V gene are MNHEY and SVGEGT. The V and J ends lost 4 bases and 4 bases, in that order; junction bases with no gene match: 8. CDR3 length equals 15 residues. The CDR3 DNA is TGTGCCAGCAGTTTCCATAGCGGGAGTTCTTACGAGCAGTACTTC. Translating gives CASSFHSGSSYEQYF.

The chain recombines TRBV5-1 with TRBJ1-6, with 8 bases identical to TRBD1. The germline CDR1 and CDR2 sequences are SGHRS and YFSETQ. The V gene end was trimmed by 5 bases and the J gene end by 5 bases; junction bases not matched to a gene: 3. CDR3 length equals 14 residues. The CDR3 loop is CASRTGVDNSPLHF. Here the CDR3 DNA reads TGCGCCAGCAGGACAGGGGTGGATAATTCACCCCTCCACTTT.

This clone was seen just once. V and J are TRBV5-6 and TRBJ1-1; 8 bases fit TRBD1. The CDR3 has 15 residues. J lost 0 bases, V lost 1 base, and 2 bases had no gene match. Germline lookup yields CDR1 SGHDT and CDR2 YYEEEE. This CDR3 reads CASSLSDRVNTEAFF. In DNA, the CDR3 is TGTGCCAGCAGCTTGTCGGACAGGGTGAACACTGAAGCTTTCTTT. The variable domain in full, with the rest retrieved from reference TRBV5-6 and TRBJ1-1, is DAGVTQSPTHLIKTRGQQVTLRCSPKSGHDTVSWYQQALGQGPQFIFQYYEEEERQRGNFPDRFSGHQFPNYSSELNVNALLLGDSALYLCASSLSDRVNTEAFFGQGTRLTVV.

As concerns this clone: A junction end diverges from the germline sequence, so it may reflect a read error. The V gene is TRBV5-4, the J gene TRBJ2-7; possible D gene TRBD1, 7 bases. CDR3 length equals 12 residues. CDR1 SGHNT and CDR2 YYREEE come from the germline V gene (reference sequence). Here the CDR3 DNA reads TGTGCCAGCAGCTTGGTAGGCAGGGGGGACGTCTTC. This gives the protein CASSLVGRGDVF.

The J gene is TRBJ2-1, the V gene TRBV6-5, with unresolved D. Per the germline V gene, CDR1 is MNHEY and CDR2 is SVGAGI. This CDR3 has 12 residues. Trimming shortened V by 7 bases and J by 15 bases, and 19 bases separated the two germline ends. The chain's CDR3 is CASTTPGSWPFF. The DNA for the CDR3 is TGTGCCAGCACCACACCGGGCTCCTGGCCGTTCTTC.

V usage is TRBV2 and J usage is TRBJ1-3; 7 nucleotides agree with TRBD1. Losses at the gene ends were 6 bases for V and 6 bases for J; bases not matched to a gene: 14. Germline assignment: CDR1 SNHLY and CDR2 FYNNEI. The CDR3 contains 16 residues. The CDR3 DNA is TGTGCCAGCAGGCCGGCGACAGGGTATTTTGCAAACACCATATATTTT. Its translation is CASRPATGYFANTIYF.

This sequence joins TRBV4-2 and TRBJ2-1; D tentatively fits TRBD1 or TRBD2 (5 bases each). The V end lost 5 bases, the J end lost 0 bases, and 17 bases lay between the germline ends. Germline-derived CDR1 and CDR2 are LGHNA and YNFKEQ. The length of the CDR3 is 17 residues. As DNA, the CDR3 is TGTGCCAGCAGCATCTTTCCGAGGGGAAACTCCTACAATGAGCAGTTCTTC. It is translated as CASSIFPRGNSYNEQFF.